This T cell receptor (beta chain) comes out of a study of human T cells and chemical hapten exposure. The time point is: healthy volunteer bleed at 2 weeks. Researchers extracted total RNA from unfractionated whole blood. This CDR3 contains 17 residues. Germline CDR1 and CDR2: MDHEN and SYDVKM. Trimming took 6 bases from V and 6 from J; bases not matched to a gene: 17. TCRdb itself ran the RACE reads through MiXCR, one entry per CDR3 protein. The data show 35,000 to 50,000 distinct CDR3 sequences, roughly 4% seen once. This clonotype has just a few counts. The gene calls are TRBV28 and TRBJ1-5; the match to TRBD1 covers 7 bases. Sample: whole blood. The clonotype originates from a female donor in good health. Some clones in this sample may be carry-over from other donors' samples. This chain's CDR3 is CASRTRGTEQGGQPQHF. The CDR3 DNA follows: TGTGCCAGCAGAACCCGGGGGACAGAGCAAGGTGGTCAGCCCCAGCATTTT.